The 26 T cell receptor beta chains given below trace back to one sample, sequenced in a study of cytomegalovirus exposure and HLA in healthy donors. Researchers ran the PCR with 60 Vbeta and 13 Jbeta primers. The method was immunoSEQ multiplex PCR; TCRdb's version includes in-frame clones alone and lacks a portion of them. The top ten hold 2% of the sample, which has roughly 250,000 clones, 80% to 90% seen once. Sequencing input: PBMCs. The receptors derive from a woman aged 35 to 49 in good health and CMV-seropositive.

The CDR3 DNA is TGCGCCAGCAGCTTGGCCTATAGGGGGAAGAACACTGAAGCTTTCTTT. Protein: CASSLAYRGKNTEAFF. The chain has TRBV5-1 and TRBJ1-1, with a tentative D call TRBD1 (6 bases). The CDR3 is 16 residues long. The germline V gene encodes CDR1 SGHRS and CDR2 YFSETQ. The V gene lost 0 bases and the J gene lost 1 base, with 13 bases spanning the gap. Supplemented by reference TRBV5-1 and TRBJ1-1, the full variable domain reads KAGVTQTPRYLIKTRGQQVTLSCSPISGHRSVSWYQQTPGQGLQFLFEYFSETQRNKGNFPGRFSGRQFSNSRSEMNVSTLELGDSALYLCASSLAYRGKNTEAFFGQGTRLTVV.

About this clone: Its ends do not fully match the called genes, so a read error is possible. The rearrangement links TRBV12-5 to TRBJ2-5, with D possibly matching TRBD2 (6 bases). The germline CDR1 and CDR2 sequences are LGHNT and FRNRAP. The CDR3 loop spans 14 amino acids. The CDR3 loop reads CASAHRDSQGTQYF. The CDR3 nucleotides read TGTGCTAGTGCCCACCGGGACTCCCAAGGGACCCAGTACTTC.

V usage is TRBV28 and J usage is TRBJ1-2; possibly TRBD1 for D (5 bases). The CDR3 is 12 residues long. Germline CDR1 MDHEN, CDR2 SYDVKM. V was pared by 7 bases and J by 9 bases, with 15 bases between. The CDR3 nucleotides read TGTGCCAGCACCCCGTGGGGCTCTAGCTACACCTTC. This translates into CASTPWGSSYTF.

The chain recombines TRBV28 with TRBJ2-1; 11 bases are shared with TRBD2. The CDR3 totals 15 residues. Per the germline V gene, CDR1 is MDHEN and CDR2 is SYDVKM. V was clipped by 5 bases and J by 4 bases; unmatched bases: 4. CDR3 nucleotides: TGTGCCAGCAGTCTAGCGGGAGGTACATACAATGAGCAGTTCTTC. Its translation is CASSLAGGTYNEQFF.

This chain joins TRBV10-3 and TRBJ2-2; D not certain. The CDR3 is 13 amino acids. Per the germline V gene, CDR1 is ENHRY and CDR2 is SYGVKD. V was trimmed by 7 bases and J by 1 base, leaving 7 bases between them. The CDR3 sequence: CAITTMNTGELFF. The CDR3 bases are TGTGCCATCACTACTATGAACACCGGGGAGCTGTTTTTT.

This clone appeared once. The rearrangement joins TRBV19 to TRBJ2-7, with 8 bases fitting TRBD2. The CDR3 loop spans 14 amino acids. V gave up 4 bases and J gave up 2 bases; unmatched junction bases: 4. The germline CDR1 and CDR2 sequences are LNHDA and SQIVND (reference sequence). The CDR3 loop reads CASSTTSVTYEQYF. For the CDR3, the DNA is TGTGCCAGTAGTACGACTAGCGTTACCTACGAGCAGTACTTC.

This sequence joins TRBV19 and TRBJ1-2; D is possibly TRBD1 (5 bases). CDR1 LNHDA and CDR2 SQIVND come from the germline V gene (reference sequence). V lost 4 bases, J lost 6 bases, and 15 bases lay in between. This CDR3 has 14 residues. In nucleotides, the CDR3 is TGTGCCAGTAGTACCGTGGAGGGGTCGAATGGCTACACCTTC. Translating it yields CASSTVEGSNGYTF.

On this clone itself: One end of the junction is discordant with germline, which a read error may explain. Distinct nucleotide sequences in the sample also encode this CDR3. The J gene is TRBJ2-7, the V gene TRBV7-2; 11 bases align to TRBD2. Germline loops: CDR1 SGHTA, CDR2 FQGNSA. The CDR3 runs to 15 residues. The CDR3 DNA is TGTGCCAGCAGCCTAGCGGGAGGAATTTTCTACGAGCAGTATTTC. Translating gives CASSLAGGIFYEQYF.

The V gene is TRBV6-1, the J gene TRBJ1-4; 7 positions match TRBD1. CDR1 and CDR2 from the germline V gene are MNHNS and SASEGT. V was clipped by 6 bases and J by 5 bases; unmatched bases: 0. The CDR3 is made up of 12 amino acids. The DNA for the CDR3 is TGTGCCAGCAGGGACAGGAATGAAAAACTGTTTTTT. Translation gives CASRDRNEKLFF.

V is TRBV28 and J is TRBJ1-1, with TRBD1 as a possible D gene (6 bases). The length of the CDR3 is 15 residues. Germline V lookup: CDR1 MDHEN, CDR2 SYDVKM. V lost 7 bases, J lost 5 bases, and 20 bases lay in between. The CDR3 loop reads CASTLGAGAYTEAFF. Here the CDR3 DNA reads TGTGCCAGCACCCTGGGAGCGGGGGCTTATACTGAAGCTTTCTTT.

This chain links TRBV7-2 with TRBJ1-2; D is ambiguous. The length of the CDR3 is 13 residues. CDR1 and CDR2 (germline): SGHTA, FQGNSA. V was cut by 3 bases and J by 2 bases, with 7 bases left in between. The CDR3: CASSLRANYGYTF. CDR3 DNA: TGTGCCAGCAGCTTGCGGGCCAACTATGGCTACACCTTC.

The V gene is TRBV9, the J gene TRBJ1-1; D is unclear. This CDR3 is built from 17 residues. Germline assignment: CDR1 SGDLS and CDR2 YYNGEE. V was cut by 0 bases and J by 0 bases, with 15 bases left in between. CDR3 bases: TGTGCCAGCAGCGTAGAACACAGCAGAAGCATGAACACTGAAGCTTTCTTT. Encoded protein: CASSVEHSRSMNTEAFF.

The V gene is TRBV2, the J gene TRBJ1-2; D remains ambiguous. Germline CDR1 reads SNHLY; CDR2 reads FYNNEI. The CDR3 is 12 residues long. Deletions cut 1 base from V and 4 bases from J, with 4 bases between. This chain's CDR3 is CASSEVSYGYTF. The DNA for the CDR3 is TGTGCCAGCAGTGAAGTCAGCTATGGCTACACCTTC.

Here the CDR3 reads CASTTGSMNTEAFF. CDR3 nucleotides: TGTGCCAGCACGACAGGCTCGATGAACACTGAAGCTTTCTTT. This chain joins TRBV28 and TRBJ1-1; maybe TRBD1 (6 bases). V was clipped by 7 bases and J by 0 bases, with 12 bases between them. Germline V gives CDR1 MDHEN, CDR2 SYDVKM. The length of the CDR3 is 14 residues.

The gene calls are TRBV7-6 and TRBJ2-7; no firm D call. Germline V gives CDR1 SGHVS, CDR2 FNYEAQ. The CDR3 extends over 13 amino acids. The V end lost 1 base, the J end lost 0 bases, and 4 bases lay between the germline ends. CDR3 sequence: CASSLDLSYEQYF. DNA of the CDR3: TGTGCCAGCAGCTTAGATCTCTCCTACGAGCAGTACTTC.

J is TRBJ2-7 and V is TRBV7-8; a possible D gene is TRBD1 (6 bases). This CDR3 is built from 15 residues. V was trimmed by 1 base and J by 5 bases, leaving 15 bases between them. Germline-derived CDR1 and CDR2 are SGHVS and FQNEAQ. CDR3 nucleotides: TGTGCCAGCAGCTTAGTGCAGGGGCCCCTTAACGAGCAGTACTTC. Translation gives CASSLVQGPLNEQYF.

For this clone: The sample holds other DNA sequences that translate to the same CDR3. The chain joins TRBV27 to TRBJ1-1, with 7 bases that match TRBD1. With V trimmed by 3 bases and J by 5 bases, 6 bases remained unmatched. CDR1 and CDR2 (germline): MNHEY, SMNVEV (reference sequence). The CDR3 sequence is 14 residues long. CDR3 DNA sequence: TGTGCCAGCAGTTTTGTACAGGGGTGGACTGAAGCTTTCTTT. Amino acids: CASSFVQGWTEAFF.

The V gene is TRBV25-1, the J gene TRBJ1-1; D possibly corresponds to TRBD1 (5 bases). The CDR3 totals 11 residues. The germline V gene has CDR1 MGHDK and CDR2 SYGVNS. V was shortened by 10 bases and J by 7 bases, with 13 bases between the two germline ends. DNA of the CDR3: TGTGCCACGCTTTTCGGGGGTGAAGCTTTCTTT. Translation gives CATLFGGEAFF.

The chain is built from TRBV27 and TRBJ2-1, with D perhaps matching TRBD2 (6 bases). This CDR3 comprises 18 residues. Germline V gives CDR1 MNHEY, CDR2 SMNVEV (reference sequence). V was shortened by 10 bases and J by 0 bases, with 25 bases between the two germline ends. CDR3 loop: CATEATGGISHSYNEQFF. For the CDR3, the DNA is TGTGCCACCGAGGCCACTGGCGGGATATCCCACTCCTACAATGAGCAGTTCTTC.

V usage is TRBV30 and J usage is TRBJ2-5; D perhaps matches TRBD2 (5 bases). The CDR3 totals 15 residues. V was clipped by 7 bases and J by 5 bases, with 23 bases between them. In germline, CDR1 is GTSNPN, CDR2 SVGIG (reference sequence). The CDR3 region has the DNA TGTGCCTTCAATACCCAAGGGAGCAGTGGGGAGACCCAGTACTTC. Residues: CAFNTQGSSGETQYF. Full variable domain (missing parts from reference TRBV30 and TRBJ2-5): SQTIHQWPATLVQPVGSPLSLECTVEGTSNPNLYWYRQAAGRGLQLLFYSVGIGQISSEVPQNLSASRPQDRQFILSSKKLLLSDSGFYLCAFNTQGSSGETQYFGPGTRLLVL.

The chain is built from TRBV30 and TRBJ1-2; D uncertain. Germline CDR1 GTSNPN, CDR2 SVGIG (reference sequence). Trimming took off 8 bases at V and 8 bases at J, with 18 bases between the two ends. This CDR3 has 12 amino acids. The CDR3 nucleotides read TGTGCCGGGGAGAGACTCCGGGGAGGCTACACCTTC. Its translation: CAGERLRGGYTF.

This chain connects TRBV4-3 to TRBJ1-3; D remains ambiguous. Per the germline V gene, CDR1 is LGHNA and CDR2 is YSLEER. Trimming stripped 1 base from V and 0 bases from J, with 10 bases between. CDR3 length equals 16 residues. CDR3: CASSQGRVSSGNTIYF. CDR3 nucleotides: TGCGCCAGCAGCCAAGGACGGGTGAGCTCTGGAAACACCATATATTTT.

The chain joins TRBV27 to TRBJ2-1; 10 nucleotides align to TRBD2. Germline V lookup: CDR1 MNHEY, CDR2 SMNVEV (reference sequence). This CDR3 is built from 16 residues. Losses at the gene ends were 4 bases for V and 2 bases for J; bases not matched to a gene: 5. Here the CDR3 reads CASSSGSGRAYNEQFF. In nucleotides, the CDR3 is TGTGCCAGCAGTTCGGGGAGCGGGAGGGCCTACAATGAGCAGTTCTTC.

This chain links TRBV9 with TRBJ2-7, with 7 positions matching TRBD2. The V gene end was trimmed by 5 bases and the J gene end by 6 bases; junction bases not matched to a gene: 11. From germline, CDR1 is SGDLS and CDR2 YYNGEE. The CDR3 covers 14 residues. CDR3 nucleotide sequence: TGTGCCAGCAGTCTCGACGGCGGGAGTGGCGAGCAGTACTTC. This sequence encodes CASSLDGGSGEQYF.

This chain connects TRBV4-3 to TRBJ2-7; TRBD1 matches at 8 bases. The germline CDR1 and CDR2 sequences are LGHNA and YSLEER. CDR3 length: 13 amino acids. V lost 7 bases and J lost 2; bases outside the gene matches: 4. The CDR3 loop is CASTTGGPYEQYF. In nucleotides, the CDR3 is TGCGCCAGCACCACAGGGGGGCCCTACGAGCAGTACTTC.

This clone was counted a single time. V gene TRBV29-1 combines with J gene TRBJ1-4; D ambiguous. The V gene's germline CDR1 is SQVTM and CDR2 ANQGSEA. V was clipped by 5 bases and J by 6 bases, with 10 bases between them. This CDR3 has 12 residues. The CDR3 bases are TGCAGCGTTCCCCATGAGGATGAAAAACTGTTTTTT. Amino acid sequence: CSVPHEDEKLFF.